Listed below are T cell receptor beta chains from one sample, sequenced in a study of T cell responses to AZD1222 COVID-19 vaccine. Profiled with immunoSEQ multiplex PCR; TCRdb holds only in-frame clones, not every one. The sample records about 140,000 clones, approximately 88% being singletons. Sequencing was performed on peripheral blood, taken on day 0 of AZD1222 vaccination. The receptor set was obtained from an adult in good health. Both conserved end residues are part of each CDR3. The D gene is left open where the match is weak. Clone size appears in some rows only: once, few, many, or a class for an expanded clone.

V	J	D	size	DNA	CDR3
TRBV5-4	TRBJ2-1	TRBD1	.	TGTGCCAGCAGTAGGGACAGGGCCTCCTACAATGAGCAGTTCTTC	CASSRDRASYNEQFF
TRBV6-5	TRBJ2-7	TRBD2	.	TGTGCCAGCAGAGGGACTAGCGGCTCCTACGAGCAGTACTTC	CASRGTSGSYEQYF
TRBV7-8	TRBJ2-3	.	.	TGTGCCAGCAGCTTAGTTCAGGGATTAGATACGCAGTATTTT	CASSLVQGLDTQYF
TRBV30	TRBJ1-5	.	.	TGTGCCTGGAGTCCAGATAGCAATCAGCCCCAGCATTTT	CAWSPDSNQPQHF
TRBV5-1	TRBJ2-7	.	.	TGCGCCAGCAGCTTAGCCCCCGAGGGCTACGAGCAGTACTTC	CASSLAPEGYEQYF
TRBV10-1	TRBJ1-1	.	.	TGCGCCAGCAGTGAGTTTAACGGGGGCGAATTTTGGGCTGAAGCTTTCTTT	CASSEFNGGEFWAEAFF
TRBV5-6	TRBJ2-7	TRBD2	.	TGTGCCAGCAGCCCTGGACTAGCGGTATACTCCTACGAGCAGTACTTC	CASSPGLAVYSYEQYF
TRBV27	TRBJ1-2	.	.	TGTGCCAGCAGTTTTAGGGCTAACTATGGCTACACCTTC	CASSFRANYGYTF
TRBV18	TRBJ2-3	.	.	TGTGCCAGCTCACCTCGCGTCCGGGATACGCAGTATTTT	CASSPRVRDTQYF
TRBV13	TRBJ1-3	.	.	TGTGCCAGCAGCGACGGACGGGACCTCTCTGGAAACACCATATATTTT	CASSDGRDLSGNTIYF
TRBV7-6	TRBJ2-1	TRBD2	.	TGTGCCAGCAGCCCAGGACTAGTAAGCTCCTACAATGAGCAGTTCTTC	CASSPGLVSSYNEQFF
TRBV5-5	TRBJ1-6	TRBD1	.	TGTGCCAGCAGCTTGGATATACAGGGGAATTCACCCCTCCACTTT	CASSLDIQGNSPLHF
TRBV6-6	TRBJ2-3	.	.	TGTGCCAGCAGTTATATACCTAGCACAGATACGCAGTATTTT	CASSYIPSTDTQYF
TRBV3-1/TRBV3-2	TRBJ2-5	TRBD2	.	TGTGCCAGCAGCCTAGGTCTCGCTAGCGGGAGGGCCACCCAAGAGACCCAGTACTTC	CASSLGLASGRATQETQYF
TRBV3-1/TRBV3-2	TRBJ2-7	.	.	TGTGCCAGCAGCCAAGAGCTAGGGGGAGACCTCTCCTACGAGCAGTACTTC	CASSQELGGDLSYEQYF
TRBV4-1	TRBJ1-2	.	.	TGCGCCAGCAGCCAAGACTTTGGCAGCACTAACTATGGCTACACCTTC	CASSQDFGSTNYGYTF
TRBV4-3	TRBJ1-2	TRBD1	.	TGCGCCAGCAGCCAAGACAGGGGGCTTAACTATGGCTACACCTTC	CASSQDRGLNYGYTF
TRBV19	TRBJ2-1	.	.	TGTGCCAGTAGTTTGGACGTATACAATGAGCAGTTCTTC	CASSLDVYNEQFF
TRBV28	TRBJ1-5	.	once	TGTGCCAGCAGTACGTGGCCTGATAGCAATCAGCCCCAGCATTTT	CASSTWPDSNQPQHF
TRBV6-2/TRBV6-3	TRBJ1-3	.	.	TGTGCCAGCAGCGAGACACCGGGGAACACCATATATTTT	CASSETPGNTIYF
TRBV2	TRBJ1-3	.	.	TGTGCCAGCAGTGCCGAACAGACCAAGGGAAACACCATATATTTT	CASSAEQTKGNTIYF
TRBV2	TRBJ2-3	.	.	TGTGCCAGCAGTGGTTACACAGATACGCAGTATTTT	CASSGYTDTQYF
TRBV19	TRBJ1-5	.	.	TGTGCCAGTAGTAGGGGAGACCCGACCTCTTGGGCCCAGCATTTT	CASSRGDPTSWAQHF
TRBV2	TRBJ1-2	TRBD1	.	TGTGCCAGCAGTCTTGGGACAGAGATTTACTATGGCTACACCTTC	CASSLGTEIYYGYTF
TRBV28	TRBJ1-2	.	.	TGTGCCAGCACCTCGATCAGGGGCTACACCTTC	CASTSIRGYTF
TRBV27	TRBJ2-1	.	.	TGTGCCAGCAGTTCCCCAGGGGACCTATCCTACAATGAGCAGTTCTTC	CASSSPGDLSYNEQFF
TRBV7-2	TRBJ1-1	.	.	TGTGCCAGCAGCTCTCAGGGGAACACTGAAGCTTTCTTT	CASSSQGNTEAFF
TRBV9	TRBJ2-3	TRBD1	once	TGTGCCAGCAGCGTAGGTGGCAGGGGGACAGATACGCAGTATTTT	CASSVGGRGTDTQYF
TRBV27	TRBJ1-1	TRBD1	.	TGTGCCAGCAGCCTCGGACAGGGAGTGACTGAAGCTTTCTTT	CASSLGQGVTEAFF
TRBV7-6	TRBJ2-7	.	.	TGTGCCAGCAGCTTAGGCCCTAGCCCGATCTACGAGCAGTACTTC	CASSLGPSPIYEQYF
TRBV27	TRBJ2-1	.	.	TGTGCCAGCAGTTTATCGAGGGGTACGAATGAGCAGTTCTTC	CASSLSRGTNEQFF
TRBV19	TRBJ1-1	.	.	TGTGCCAGTAGTCAAAAAGGGACCGCCGCTTTCTTT	CASSQKGTAAFF
TRBV10-3	TRBJ2-7	.	.	TGTGCCACCAGACAGGAGGTCACCCACGAGCAGTACTTC	CATRQEVTHEQYF
TRBV2	TRBJ1-2	TRBD1	.	TGTGCCAGCAGGACCCGGACAGGGAGGGACTATGGAGGCTACACCTTC	CASRTRTGRDYGGYTF
TRBV4-3	TRBJ2-1	.	.	TGCGCCAGCAGCCAAGATTCGGGGGGCCGGTCCTACAATGAGCAGTTCTTC	CASSQDSGGRSYNEQFF
TRBV5-1	TRBJ2-2	.	.	TGCGCCAGCAGCTCTGCTTCGATAGGTAGCACCGGGGAGCTGTTTTTT	CASSSASIGSTGELFF
TRBV29-1	TRBJ2-3	.	.	TGCAGCGTTGGTCGACAGGGCACAGATACGCAGTATTTT	CSVGRQGTDTQYF
TRBV19	TRBJ1-4	.	.	TGTGCCAGTAGTCTGATTGACAGTTTTAATGAAAAACTGTTTTTT	CASSLIDSFNEKLFF
TRBV18	TRBJ1-2	.	.	TGTGCCAGCTCAACGGTCGGAGCTAACTATGGCTACACCTTC	CASSTVGANYGYTF
TRBV11-1	TRBJ2-7	TRBD2	.	TGTGCCAGCAGCTTAGCGCGGGAGTCACGGTCCTACGAGCAGTACTTC	CASSLARESRSYEQYF
TRBV4-1	TRBJ1-5	.	.	TGCGCCAGCAGCCACAGTACCCCATATAGCAATCAGCCCCAGCATTTT	CASSHSTPYSNQPQHF